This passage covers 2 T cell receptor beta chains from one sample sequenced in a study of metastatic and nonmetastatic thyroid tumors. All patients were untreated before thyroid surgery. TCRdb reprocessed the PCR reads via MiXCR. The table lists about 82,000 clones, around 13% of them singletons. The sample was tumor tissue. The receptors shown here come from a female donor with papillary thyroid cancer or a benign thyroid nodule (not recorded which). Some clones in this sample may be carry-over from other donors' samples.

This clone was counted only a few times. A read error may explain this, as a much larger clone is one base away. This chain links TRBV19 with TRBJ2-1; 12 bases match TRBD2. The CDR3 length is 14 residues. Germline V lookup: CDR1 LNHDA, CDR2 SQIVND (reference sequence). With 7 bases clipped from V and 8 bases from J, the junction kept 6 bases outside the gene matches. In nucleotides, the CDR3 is TGTGCCAGTATCCCAGCTAGCGGGAGGGATGAGCAGTTCTTC. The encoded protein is CASIPASGRDEQFF.

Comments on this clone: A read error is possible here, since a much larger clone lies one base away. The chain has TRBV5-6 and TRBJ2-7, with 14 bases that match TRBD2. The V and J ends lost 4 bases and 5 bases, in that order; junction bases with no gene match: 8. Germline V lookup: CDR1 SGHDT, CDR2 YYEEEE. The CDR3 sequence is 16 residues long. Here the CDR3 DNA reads TGTGCCAGCAGCGAGCTGACTAGCGGGAGGGCCCACGAGCAGTACTTC. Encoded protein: CASSELTSGRAHEQYF.